These 25 T cell receptor beta chains originate from one sample sequenced in a study of blood T cell repertoires in COVID-19. Sequencing used immunoSEQ multiplex PCR; TCRdb keeps in-frame clones, though not all of them. The sample includes some 69,000 clones, approximately 80% of them seen just once. Material: peripheral blood. The receptors were sampled from a man older than 75 with active or convalescent COVID-19.

In its sample, this clone was seen a few times. This rearrangement joins TRBV25-1 to TRBJ2-7, with 10 bases that match TRBD1. Unmatched junction bases numbered 4, after V lost 10 bases and J lost 4 bases. CDR1 is MGHDK and CDR2 is SYGVNS in the germline V gene. This CDR3 contains 12 residues. The CDR3 is CATRTGGYEQYF. CDR3 nucleotides: TGTGCCACCCGGACAGGGGGGTACGAGCAGTACTTC.

The chain employs TRBV2 and TRBJ2-5, with 12 bases that match TRBD1. This CDR3 is built from 15 residues. The V gene's germline CDR1 is SNHLY and CDR2 FYNNEI. Germline trimming cut 5 bases from V and 4 bases from J; bases unmatched to any gene: 5. CDR3 coding DNA: TGTGCCAGCAGTCTGGGACAGGGGGCCGGAGAGACCCAGTACTTC. It is translated as CASSLGQGAGETQYF.

The chain couples TRBV2 to TRBJ1-2; 7 bases map to TRBD1. The J segment lost 8 bases and the V segment lost 5 bases, leaving 8 bases of the junction unmatched. There are 13 residues in the CDR3. CDR1 is SNHLY, CDR2 FYNNEI, per germline. As DNA, the CDR3 is TGTGCCAGCAGTTTTACAGGGGTGGGCGGCTACACCTTC. This translates into CASSFTGVGGYTF.

V is TRBV18 and J is TRBJ2-7; 11 positions agree with TRBD2. The length of the CDR3 is 15 residues. The V gene end was trimmed by 4 bases and the J gene end by 5 bases; junction bases not matched to a gene: 7. Germline V gene data show CDR1 as KGHSH and CDR2 as LQKENI. The CDR3 protein is CASSRQLAGVDEQYF. In nucleotides, the CDR3 is TGTGCCAGCTCACGCCAACTAGCGGGAGTAGACGAGCAGTACTTC.

In its sample, this clone was seen once. The chain carries TRBV4-2 and TRBJ2-3; 7 bases are shared with TRBD2. V shed 1 base, J shed 5 bases, and the junction held 12 bases outside the gene matches. CDR1 is LGHNA, CDR2 YNFKEQ, per germline. The CDR3 has 17 amino acids. DNA for the CDR3: TGTGCCAGCAGCCAAGTAGCTCGGAGCGGGGATGGAGATACGCAGTATTTT. It specifies CASSQVARSGDGDTQYF.

DNA for the CDR3: TGCGCCAGCAGCGGGTCCGGGACTAGGTCTTCCGAGCAGTACTTC. Translation: CASSGSGTRSSEQYF. V is TRBV5-1 and J is TRBJ2-7, with TRBD2 matching 8 bases. This CDR3 contains 15 residues. Germline V gives CDR1 SGHRS, CDR2 YFSETQ. The J segment lost 6 bases and the V segment lost 4 bases, leaving 12 bases of the junction unmatched.

This chain uses TRBV25-1 with TRBJ1-5; TRBD1 aligns across 7 bases. V lost 0 bases to trimming and J lost 7 bases; unmatched junction nucleotides: 3. Germline V gene sequence: CDR1 MGHDK, CDR2 SYGVNS. This CDR3 comprises 14 residues. The chain's CDR3 is CASSEYPTGQPQHF. Written as DNA, the CDR3 is TGTGCCAGCAGTGAATATCCGACAGGGCAGCCCCAGCATTTT.

This clone has just one count. V is TRBV5-6 and J is TRBJ2-7, with 7 bases that match TRBD1. Trimming at V came to 2 bases and at J to 3 bases, leaving 11 bases not matched to a gene. CDR1 is SGHDT and CDR2 is YYEEEE in the germline V gene. The CDR3 is 16 residues long. CDR3 region: CASSLFLDRLVYEQYF. The CDR3 bases are TGTGCCAGCAGCTTATTTCTGGACAGGTTAGTCTACGAGCAGTACTTC.

The chain joins TRBV4-1 to TRBJ1-1; weak D call: TRBD1 (6 bases). Trimming left V 5 bases short and J 5 bases short, with 12 bases between. This CDR3 has 13 residues. In germline, CDR1 is MGHRA, CDR2 YSYEKL. This CDR3 is CASSLQGWTEAFF. The CDR3 nucleotides read TGCGCCAGCAGCTTACAGGGTTGGACTGAAGCTTTCTTT.

The V gene is TRBV4-1, the J gene TRBJ2-3, with D unclear. V lost 3 bases to trimming and J lost 4 bases, with 14 bases between them. This CDR3 contains 15 residues. CDR1 and CDR2 from the germline V gene are MGHRA and YSYEKL. This CDR3 reads CASSQMIGFSDTQYF. The CDR3 DNA is TGCGCCAGCAGCCAGATGATCGGTTTTTCAGATACGCAGTATTTT.

The chain joins TRBV2 to TRBJ2-7, with TRBD1 matching over 9 bases. After removal of 6 bases from V and 2 bases from J, the junction contained 2 bases not matched to a gene. The CDR3 runs to 13 residues. Per germline, CDR1 SNHLY and CDR2 FYNNEI. CDR3: CASSGDRAYEQYF. CDR3 sequence (DNA): TGTGCCAGCAGCGGGGACAGGGCCTACGAGCAGTACTTC.

The J gene is TRBJ1-1, the V gene TRBV18, with 8 bases lining up with TRBD1. Germline V gene data show CDR1 as KGHSH and CDR2 as LQKENI. V shed 5 bases and J 0 bases; nucleotides not matched to a gene: 14. This CDR3 is built from 18 residues. Written as DNA, the CDR3 is TGTGCCAGCTCATCTGCCGGGACAGGAAGCACGATGAACACTGAAGCTTTCTTT. Its translation: CASSSAGTGSTMNTEAFF.

The chain recombines TRBV27 with TRBJ1-3; tentatively, D is TRBD1 (5 bases). The CDR3 runs to 19 residues. CDR1 MNHEY and CDR2 SMNVEV come from the germline V gene (reference sequence). With 5 bases removed from V and 0 bases from J, the gap between germline ends came to 23 bases. CDR3 amino acids: CASSPTVYVKGTSGNTIYF. Written as DNA, the CDR3 is TGTGCCAGCAGTCCGACAGTTTATGTGAAGGGTACCTCTGGAAACACCATATATTTT.

V is TRBV5-1 and J is TRBJ2-2; perhaps TRBD1 as D (5 bases). The CDR3 is 14 residues long. In germline, CDR1 is SGHRS, CDR2 YFSETQ. The ends were cut back, 2 bases at V and 1 base at J, with 6 bases in the middle. The CDR3 region has the DNA TGCGCCAGCAGCTTCACAGGGAACACCGGGGAGCTGTTTTTT. It encodes CASSFTGNTGELFF. The full variable domain, with the rest looked up from reference TRBV5-1 and TRBJ2-2, is KAGVTQTPRYLIKTRGQQVTLSCSPISGHRSVSWYQQTPGQGLQFLFEYFSETQRNKGNFPGRFSGRQFSNSRSEMNVSTLELGDSALYLCASSFTGNTGELFFGEGSRLTVL.

This sequence joins TRBV2 and TRBJ1-5, with D hard to call. The V end was cut by 7 bases, the J end by 1 base, with 11 bases between. The CDR3 loop spans 14 amino acids. Germline CDR1 is SNHLY and CDR2 is FYNNEI. The CDR3 sequence is CASTEARSNQPQHF. The CDR3 region has the DNA TGTGCCAGCACGGAGGCCCGCAGCAATCAGCCCCAGCATTTT.

The rearrangement links TRBV6-2 or TRBV6-3 to TRBJ1-5, with 7 bases that match TRBD1. The CDR3 loop spans 14 amino acids. CDR1 is MNHEY and CDR2 is SVGEGT in the germline V gene. V was pared by 6 bases and J by 9 bases, with 11 bases of the junction left unmatched. CDR3 in amino acids: CASSQDRNVGPQHF. The CDR3 DNA follows: TGTGCCAGCAGCCAGGACAGGAACGTGGGGCCCCAGCATTTT.

The genes are TRBV30 and TRBJ1-1, with D maybe TRBD1 (5 bases). The CDR3 sequence is 11 residues long. CDR1 is GTSNPN and CDR2 is SVGIG in the germline V gene (reference sequence). V lost 3 bases to trimming and J lost 3 bases, with 5 bases between them. CDR3 nucleotides: TGTGCCTGGAGCAGGGACACTGAAGCTTTCTTT. It is translated as CAWSRDTEAFF.

The chain couples TRBV3-1 (or the pseudogene TRBV3-2) to TRBJ2-4, with 9 bases lining up with TRBD1. CDR3 length: 14 residues. The trim removed 3 bases at V and 7 bases at J, leaving 4 bases unmatched. Looked up from germline, CDR1 is LGHDT and CDR2 is YNNKEL (reference sequence). CDR3 nucleotides: TGTGCCAGCAGCCAGGGGACAGGGAATAACATTCAGTACTTC. Its translation is CASSQGTGNNIQYF.

The chain couples TRBV6-4 to TRBJ2-1, with D maybe TRBD1 (6 bases). CDR3 length equals 13 residues. V lost 3 bases and J lost 10, with 13 bases in between. The germline V gene has CDR1 MRHNA and CDR2 SNTAGT. CDR3 in amino acids: CASSDERGNEQFF. The CDR3 nucleotides read TGTGCCAGCAGTGATGAAAGGGGGAACGAGCAGTTCTTC.

This chain connects TRBV7-2 to TRBJ2-3; 8 positions match TRBD2. The CDR3 totals 18 residues. V trimming: 5 bases; J trimming: 0 bases; junction bases outside the gene matches: 13. Germline-derived CDR1 and CDR2 are SGHTA and FQGNSA. CDR3 in amino acids: CASSATPTGGTSTDTQYF. CDR3 sequence (DNA): TGTGCCAGCAGCGCAACCCCCACGGGGGGGACAAGCACAGATACGCAGTATTTT.

This clone came up a few times. The gene calls are TRBV29-1 and TRBJ2-7, with D tentatively TRBD2 (5 bases). Germline V lookup: CDR1 SQVTM, CDR2 ANQGSEA. V was pared by 5 bases and J by 4 bases, with 15 bases between. The CDR3 extends over 13 amino acids. The CDR3 DNA is TGCAGCGTTCTGGGTCGCGGCGGGTACGAGCAGTACTTC. Translation gives CSVLGRGGYEQYF.

DNA for the CDR3: TGTGCCAGCAGGTTAGGGGGCAGGACTGAAGCTTTCTTT. It is translated as CASRLGGRTEAFF. The V and J genes are TRBV5-6 and TRBJ1-1, with TRBD1 matching over 7 bases. Unmatched junction bases numbered 6, after V lost 5 bases and J lost 5 bases. Germline V gene sequence: CDR1 SGHDT, CDR2 YYEEEE. This CDR3 region has 13 residues.

V is TRBV30 and J is TRBJ1-1, with D maybe TRBD1 (5 bases). CDR3 length equals 14 residues. Trimming pared 0 bases from V and 7 bases from J, leaving 15 bases between. Per the germline V gene, CDR1 is GTSNPN and CDR2 is SVGIG (reference sequence). CDR3 sequence (DNA): TGTGCCTGGAGTGTACCGTCCAGACAGATTGAAGCTTTCTTT. Translated: CAWSVPSRQIEAFF.

The chain couples TRBV2 to TRBJ1-1; D is possibly TRBD1 (6 bases). The CDR3 has 16 amino acids. Germline CDR1 reads SNHLY; CDR2 reads FYNNEI. The V and J ends lost 4 bases and 1 base respectively, with 16 bases between them. The chain's CDR3 is CASSGGTTPPNTEAFF. CDR3 in DNA: TGTGCCAGCAGTGGGGGGACAACACCTCCGAACACTGAAGCTTTCTTT. Combining the CDR3 with reference TRBV2 and TRBJ1-1 gives the whole variable domain EPEVTQTPSHQVTQMGQEVILRCVPISNHLYFYWYRQILGQKVEFLVSFYNNEISEKSEIFDDQFSVERPDGSNFTLKIRSTKLEDSAMYFCASSGGTTPPNTEAFFGQGTRLTVV.

V usage is TRBV12-5 and J usage is TRBJ2-3; 7 bases map to TRBD1. Germline values: CDR1 LGHNT, CDR2 FRNRAP. This CDR3 is 15 amino acids long. V trimming: 6 bases; J trimming: 0 bases; junction bases outside the gene matches: 6. CDR3 loop: CASGRQGVSTDTQYF. The CDR3 coding sequence is TGTGCTAGTGGCCGTCAGGGGGTTAGCACAGATACGCAGTATTTT.